The 6 T cell receptor beta chains presented below share a single source sample, sequenced in a study of T cell responses to AZD1222 COVID-19 vaccine (dated by TCRdb to about 2021). Interpreted using the paper, the time point label stands for: baseline before first vaccination. Library generation was performed with the immunoSEQ multiplex PCR assay. The immuneACCESS repertoire file appears here via TCRdb, limited to in-frame rearrangements. These files lack a portion of the clones; in checked studies, under half of the deficit traces to unresolved V genes, and the cause of the others is not known. The sample has around 100,000 clones on record, over 80% of them singletons. The top ten constitute around 9% of the sample. The sequences come from peripheral blood, collected on day 0 of AZD1222 vaccination. The receptors shown here come from an adult in good health.

The chain joins TRBV7-2 to TRBJ1-1; 8 bases line up with TRBD1. V was pared by 5 bases and J by 0 bases, with 2 bases of the junction left unmatched. The length of the CDR3 is 14 residues. Per the germline V gene, CDR1 is SGHTA and CDR2 is FQGNSA. The CDR3 DNA sequence: TGTGCCAGCAGCAGACAGGGGATGAACACTGAAGCTTTCTTT. It encodes CASSRQGMNTEAFF.

The V call is TRBV4-3, the J call TRBJ2-3, with a weak D call TRBD1 (6 bases). V was pared by 4 bases and J by 1 base, with 12 bases between. This CDR3 is built from 15 residues. The V gene's germline CDR1 is LGHNA and CDR2 YSLEER. The CDR3 DNA reads TGCGCCAGCAGCCTCCGGGACACGGGCACAGATACGCAGTATTTT. Translation: CASSLRDTGTDTQYF.

The chain uses TRBV6-5 and TRBJ1-2, with 7 nucleotides matching TRBD1. The CDR3 has 12 residues. With V trimmed by 10 bases and J by 3 bases, 5 bases remained unmatched. CDR1 is MNHEY, CDR2 SVGAGI, per germline. The CDR3 loop reads CATQGQHYGYTF. The CDR3 nucleotides are TGTGCCACCCAGGGACAGCACTATGGCTACACCTTC.

V and J are TRBV28 and TRBJ1-4, with a tentative D call TRBD1 (5 bases). Germline CDR1 and CDR2: MDHEN and SYDVKM. V was pared by 0 bases and J by 7 bases, with 12 bases between. The CDR3 sequence is 15 residues long. CDR3 nucleotide sequence: TGTGCCAGCAGTTTATGGCAGGGTCGGAGTGAAAAACTGTTTTTT. Its protein product is CASSLWQGRSEKLFF.

The chain combines TRBV18 with TRBJ1-3; no clear D. V was clipped by 5 bases and J by 0 bases, with 11 bases between them. This CDR3 spans 15 amino acids. Germline V gene lookup returns CDR1 KGHSH and CDR2 LQKENI. Here the CDR3 reads CASSGRESSGNTIYF. In nucleotides, the CDR3 is TGTGCCAGCTCAGGACGGGAGAGCTCTGGAAACACCATATATTTT.

Note on this clone: At the DNA level, this CDR3 is encoded by other sequences in the same sample as well. This chain uses TRBV19 with TRBJ1-5; 9 nucleotides match TRBD1. J was trimmed by 4 bases and V by 6 bases; bases with no gene match: 7. Germline V gene data show CDR1 as LNHDA and CDR2 as SQIVND (reference sequence). The CDR3 has 15 amino acids. Here the CDR3 reads CASRGGQGGNQPQHF. The CDR3 bases are TGTGCCAGTAGGGGGGGACAGGGAGGAAATCAGCCCCAGCATTTT.